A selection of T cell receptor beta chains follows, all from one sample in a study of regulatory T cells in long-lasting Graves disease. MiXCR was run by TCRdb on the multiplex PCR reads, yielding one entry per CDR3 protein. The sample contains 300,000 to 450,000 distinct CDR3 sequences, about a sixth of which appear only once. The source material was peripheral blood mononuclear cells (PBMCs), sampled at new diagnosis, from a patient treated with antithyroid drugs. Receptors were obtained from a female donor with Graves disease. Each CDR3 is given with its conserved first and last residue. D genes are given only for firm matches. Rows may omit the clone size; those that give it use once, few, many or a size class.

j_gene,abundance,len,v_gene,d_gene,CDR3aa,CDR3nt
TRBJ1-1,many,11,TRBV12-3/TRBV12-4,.,CASSFLQEAFF,TGTGCCAGCAGTTTTTTGCAGGAGGCTTTCTTT
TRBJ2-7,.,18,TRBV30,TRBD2,CAWSDLRLADRPTYEQYF,TGTGCCTGGAGCGACCTAAGACTAGCGGACCGCCCAACCTACGAGCAGTACTTC
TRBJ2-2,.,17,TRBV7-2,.,CASSPSRDRSYTGELFF,TGTGCCAGCAGTCCAAGCCGGGACCGATCGTACACCGGGGAGCTGTTTTTT
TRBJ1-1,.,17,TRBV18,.,CASSLRALGQVNTEAFF,TGTGCCAGCTCCCTTAGAGCACTGGGACAAGTGAACACTGAAGCTTTCTTT
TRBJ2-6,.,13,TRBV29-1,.,CSVEGQGANVLTF,TGCAGCGTTGAGGGGCAGGGGGCCAACGTCCTGACTTTC
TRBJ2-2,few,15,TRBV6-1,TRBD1,CASPQTGANTGELFF,TGTGCCAGCCCTCAAACAGGGGCGAACACCGGGGAGCTGTTTTTT
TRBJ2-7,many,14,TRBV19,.,CASSAGTVYYEQYF,TGTGCCAGTAGTGCCGGGACGGTATACTACGAGCAGTACTTC
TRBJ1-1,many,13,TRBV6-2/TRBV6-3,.,CASRMGRNTEAFF,TGTGCCAGCCGAATGGGGAGGAACACTGAAGCTTTCTTT
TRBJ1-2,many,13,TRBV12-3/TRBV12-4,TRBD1,CASGSQGARGYTF,TGTGCCAGCGGGTCGCAGGGGGCCCGTGGCTACACCTTC
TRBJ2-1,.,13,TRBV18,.,CASSPRTDNEQFF,TGTGCCAGCTCACCTAGGACGGACAATGAGCAGTTCTTC
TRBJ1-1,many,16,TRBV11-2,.,CASRSGAVRMNTEAFF,TGTGCCAGCAGAAGCGGGGCAGTACGCATGAACACTGAAGCTTTCTTT
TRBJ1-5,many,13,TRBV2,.,CASSEQSNQPQHF,TGCGCCAGCAGTGAGCAGAGCAATCAGCCCCAGCATTTT
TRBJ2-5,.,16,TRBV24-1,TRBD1,CATSDFRTGGQETQYF,TGTGCCACCAGTGATTTTAGGACAGGGGGGCAAGAGACCCAGTACTTC
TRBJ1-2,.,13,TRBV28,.,CASSLGLIYGYTF,TGTGCCAGCAGTTTAGGTCTTATTTATGGCTACACCTTC
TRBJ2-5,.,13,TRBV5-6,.,CASSFYAQETQYF,TGTGCCAGCAGCTTCTACGCCCAAGAGACCCAGTACTTC
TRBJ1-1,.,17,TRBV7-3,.,CASSPRGRGFSNTEAFF,TGTGCCAGCAGCCCGCGGGGCAGGGGATTCTCGAACACTGAAGCTTTCTTT
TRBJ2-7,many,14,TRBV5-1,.,CASSSRTGSYEQYF,TGCGCCAGCAGCTCCCGTACAGGGTCCTACGAGCAGTACTTC
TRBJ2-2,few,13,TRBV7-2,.,CASSLGESGELFF,TGTGCCAGCAGCTTAGGAGAATCCGGGGAGCTGTTTTTT
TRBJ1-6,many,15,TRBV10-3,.,CAISAGGTYNSPLHF,TGTGCCATCAGTGCGGGGGGAACCTATAATTCACCCCTCCACTTT
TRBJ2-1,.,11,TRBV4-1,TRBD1,CASSFRGQAVF,TGCGCCAGCAGCTTCAGGGGGCAGGCGGTCTTC
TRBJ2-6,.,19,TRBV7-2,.,CASSPPKEFYGSGANVLTF,TGTGCCAGCAGCCCCCCTAAGGAGTTTTATGGCTCTGGGGCCAACGTCCTGACTTTC
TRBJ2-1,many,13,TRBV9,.,CASSPGPYSEQFF,TGTGCCAGCAGCCCGGGCCCTTATAGTGAGCAGTTCTTC
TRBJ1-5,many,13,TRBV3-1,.,CASSRDNNQPQHF,TGTGCCAGCAGCCGGGATAACAATCAGCCCCAGCATTTT
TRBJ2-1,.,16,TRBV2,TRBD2,CASSEGLAGRYNEQFF,TGTGCCAGCAGTGAAGGACTAGCGGGACGGTACAATGAGCAGTTCTTC
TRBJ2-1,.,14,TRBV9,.,CASSVEGSYNEQFF,TGTGCCAGCAGCGTAGAGGGGTCCTACAATGAGCAGTTCTTC
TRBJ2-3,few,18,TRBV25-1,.,CASSESQLNGPSTDTQYF,TGTGCCAGCAGTGAATCCCAATTAAACGGACCTTCCACAGATACGCAGTATTTT
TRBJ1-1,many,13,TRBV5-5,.,CASSLDIPLEAFF,TGTGCCAGCAGCTTGGACATTCCCCTTGAAGCTTTCTTT
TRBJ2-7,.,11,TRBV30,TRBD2,CAWKRDSEQYF,TGTGCCTGGAAGCGGGACTCCGAGCAGTACTTC
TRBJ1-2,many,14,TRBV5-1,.,CASSLSQGIYGYTF,TGCGCCAGCAGCTTGTCTCAGGGGATATATGGCTACACCTTC
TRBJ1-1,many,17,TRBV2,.,CASRRQAGWEMNTEAFF,TGTGCCAGCAGGCGACAGGCGGGGTGGGAAATGAACACTGAAGCTTTCTTT
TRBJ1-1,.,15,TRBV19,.,CASHEFWGSGTEAFF,TGTGCCAGCCACGAGTTTTGGGGTTCGGGCACTGAAGCTTTCTTT
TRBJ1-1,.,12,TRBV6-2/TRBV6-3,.,CASWALNTEAFF,TGTGCCAGCTGGGCTTTGAACACTGAAGCTTTCTTT
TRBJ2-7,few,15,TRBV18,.,CASSRTDSEAYEQYF,TGTGCCAGCTCACGGACAGATTCTGAAGCGTACGAGCAGTACTTC
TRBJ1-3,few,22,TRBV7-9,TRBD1,CASSLPWTGTLGKGFSGNTIYF,TGTGCCAGCAGCTTACCGTGGACAGGAACGCTAGGGAAAGGCTTCTCTGGAAACACCATATATTTT